Below, 28 T cell receptor beta chains from the same sample are listed, as sequenced in a study of cytomegalovirus exposure and HLA in healthy donors listed by TCRdb under 2017. Library preparation employed the immunoSEQ multiplex PCR assay. The multiplex PCR relied on a mix of 60 forward primers for TCR Vbeta segments and 13 reverse primers for TCR Jbeta segments. TCRdb carries this immuneACCESS record with in-frame sequences only. Its versions omit some clonotypes, under half of them owing to an unresolved V gene in the studies checked, with the rest unexplained. Across this sample there are roughly 120,000 clones, with 76% seen only once. The top ten constitute roughly 16% of the sample. Material: PBMCs. The receptors originated from a man aged 45-60 years in good health and CMV-seropositive.

This chain uses TRBV6-5 with TRBJ2-3, with D possibly being TRBD1 (6 bases). Trimming removed 6 bases at V and 2 bases at J, with 12 bases between. CDR3 length equals 14 residues. Germline CDR1 is MNHEY and CDR2 is SVGAGI. CDR3 loop: CASRTGLNTDTQYF. The CDR3 bases are TGTGCCAGCAGGACAGGACTGAACACAGATACGCAGTATTTT.

The chain couples TRBV7-9 to TRBJ2-3; D may be TRBD1 (5 bases). The germline V and J ends were trimmed by 6 bases and 1 base, with 14 bases remaining between them. This CDR3 has 15 residues. Germline loops: CDR1 SEHNR, CDR2 FQNEAQ (reference sequence). The CDR3: CASSLDRIRTDTQYF. As DNA, the CDR3 is TGTGCCAGCAGTCTCGACAGAATCCGCACAGATACGCAGTATTTT.

The chain couples TRBV11-2 to TRBJ2-2, with 9 bases identical to TRBD2. Germline values: CDR1 SGHAT, CDR2 FQNNGV. V trimming: 3 bases; J trimming: 0 bases; junction bases outside the gene matches: 5. This CDR3 is built from 17 residues. DNA of the CDR3: TGTGCCAGCAGCTTCCTAGCGGGACCTACGAACACCGGGGAGCTGTTTTTT. It specifies CASSFLAGPTNTGELFF.

This chain connects TRBV11-2 to TRBJ2-7, with 7 bases aligning to TRBD2. J gave up 3 bases and V 0 bases, and 5 bases lay outside the gene matches. Germline-derived CDR1 and CDR2 are SGHAT and FQNNGV. The CDR3 contains 15 residues. The DNA for the CDR3 is TGTGCCAGCAGCTTAGATCCAGCGGGGATCTACGAGCAGTACTTC. Amino acids: CASSLDPAGIYEQYF.

This chain joins TRBV7-2 and TRBJ2-2; D is uncertain. Germline V gives CDR1 SGHTA, CDR2 FQGNSA. V was cut by 3 bases and J by 1 base, with 6 bases left in between. The length of the CDR3 is 14 residues. In DNA form, the CDR3 reads TGTGCCAGCAGCTTCAACAGGAACACCGGGGAGCTGTTTTTT. Translating gives CASSFNRNTGELFF.

The J gene is TRBJ2-7, the V gene TRBV6-6; TRBD1 matches 7 bases. Per the germline V gene, CDR1 is MNHNY and CDR2 is SVGAGI (reference sequence). J was trimmed by 5 bases and V by 7 bases; bases with no gene match: 14. CDR3 length: 15 amino acids. For the CDR3, the DNA is TGTGCCAGCACCCAACAACAAACCGGGACAGACGAGCAGTACTTC. This encodes CASTQQQTGTDEQYF.

This chain connects TRBV11-2 to TRBJ1-5, with D unclear. The CDR3 covers 13 residues. V was shortened by 5 bases and J by 3 bases, with 8 bases between the two germline ends. From germline, CDR1 is SGHAT and CDR2 FQNNGV. In nucleotides, the CDR3 is TGTGCCAGCAGCCGGAGGGTCAATCAGCCCCAGCATTTT. Translating it yields CASSRRVNQPQHF.

The chain couples TRBV23-1 to TRBJ2-5; no clear D gene. The last part of the DNA fits TRBJ2-7 better; the J call may be wrong. TRBV23-1 belongs to the ORF category, with a function that is uncertain. The CDR3 length is 12 residues. CDR3 DNA sequence: TGCGCCAGCAGTCAACCGTCCCACGAGCAGTACTTC. Its translation: CASSQPSHEQYF.

This CDR3 reads CATSIGGSGGNTIYF. DNA of the CDR3: TGTGCCACCAGCATCGGGGGATCGGGAGGAAACACCATATATTTT. V is TRBV15 and J is TRBJ1-3; a possible D gene is TRBD1 (5 bases). CDR3 length: 15 amino acids. Trimming took off 4 bases at V and 4 bases at J, with 14 bases between the two ends. Germline values: CDR1 LNHNV, CDR2 YYDKDF (reference sequence).

The chain recombines TRBV2 with TRBJ1-5; possible D gene TRBD1, 6 bases. Trimming removed 6 bases at V and 6 bases at J, with 18 bases between. The CDR3 covers 15 residues. Germline CDR1 is SNHLY and CDR2 is FYNNEI. CDR3 bases: TGTGCCAGCAGCAGGTTGCAGGGGATCCGTCAGCCCCAGCATTTT. It encodes CASSRLQGIRQPQHF.

The chain joins TRBV5-1 to TRBJ1-2; 7 bases match TRBD1. CDR1 SGHRS and CDR2 YFSETQ come from the germline V gene. V was pared by 3 bases and J by 7 bases, with 12 bases of the junction left unmatched. This CDR3 contains 15 residues. The CDR3 nucleotides are TGCGCCAGCAGCTCCACATTTACAGGGGTGGCTGGCTACACCTTC. Protein product: CASSSTFTGVAGYTF. Full variable domain (missing parts from reference TRBV5-1 and TRBJ1-2): KAGVTQTPRYLIKTRGQQVTLSCSPISGHRSVSWYQQTPGQGLQFLFEYFSETQRNKGNFPGRFSGRQFSNSRSEMNVSTLELGDSALYLCASSSTFTGVAGYTFGSGTRLTVV.

The chain joins TRBV5-4 to TRBJ2-7; D perhaps matches TRBD2 (6 bases). Germline loops: CDR1 SGHNT, CDR2 YYREEE (reference sequence). The length of the CDR3 is 14 residues. Trimming removed 0 bases at V and 2 bases at J, with 9 bases between. CDR3 in DNA: TGTGCCAGCAGCTTGGGCGGGGCCGCCTACGAGCAGTACTTC. Encoded protein: CASSLGGAAYEQYF.

This chain links TRBV28 with TRBJ1-5, with D tentatively TRBD1 (5 bases). Germline lookup yields CDR1 MDHEN and CDR2 SYDVKM. The V end was cut by 3 bases, the J end by 3 bases, with 6 bases between. CDR3 length equals 13 residues. The CDR3 protein is CASSLGHNQPQHF. The DNA for the CDR3 is TGTGCCAGCAGTTTGGGGCACAATCAGCCCCAGCATTTT.

The chain employs TRBV7-2 and TRBJ1-5, with D uncertain. Trimming shortened V by 2 bases and J by 7 bases, and 6 bases separated the two germline ends. Looked up from germline, CDR1 is SGHTA and CDR2 is FQGNSA. The CDR3 sequence is 12 residues long. CDR3 coding DNA: TGTGCCAGCAGCTTAAATCGGCAGCCCCAGCATTTT. Encoded protein: CASSLNRQPQHF.

Comments on this clone: The same CDR3 can be traced to other DNA sequences in this sample. The gene calls are TRBV15 and TRBJ2-5; D gene unclear. The CDR3 is 15 residues long. Trimming cost V 0 bases and J 5 bases, with 13 bases left between them. Germline V gene lookup returns CDR1 LNHNV and CDR2 YYDKDF (reference sequence). This chain's CDR3 is CATSRDTDSWETQYF. The CDR3 DNA reads TGTGCCACCAGCAGAGATACCGACTCCTGGGAGACCCAGTACTTC.

This chain links TRBV11-2 with TRBJ2-3; 12 bases align to TRBD2. The V and J ends lost 6 bases and 12 bases, in that order; junction bases with no gene match: 10. Germline V gene lookup returns CDR1 SGHAT and CDR2 FQNNGV. The CDR3 sequence is 14 residues long. The CDR3, as DNA: TGTGCCAGCAGACCCGGGACTAGCGGGCCAACCCAGTATTTT. Its protein is CASRPGTSGPTQYF.

The chain joins TRBV5-6 to TRBJ2-4; tentative D call: TRBD1 (6 bases). The germline gives CDR1 SGHDT, CDR2 YYEEEE. The CDR3 is made up of 15 amino acids. V lost 0 bases to trimming and J lost 1 base, with 8 bases between them. The CDR3 region is CASSLVDRAKNIQYF. The CDR3 coding sequence is TGTGCCAGCAGCTTGGTCGACAGGGCCAAAAACATTCAGTACTTC.

The genes are TRBV4-1 and TRBJ1-1; the match to TRBD1 covers 8 bases. Germline V CDR1 and CDR2: MGHRA, YSYEKL. CDR3 size: 17 residues. With 0 bases clipped from V and 2 bases from J, the junction kept 8 bases outside the gene matches. CDR3 sequence (DNA): TGCGCCAGCAGCCAAGACTGGTCAGGGGGCACCAACACTGAAGCTTTCTTT. Translation: CASSQDWSGGTNTEAFF.

The chain carries TRBV19 and TRBJ1-1; the match to TRBD1 covers 9 bases. CDR3 length equals 16 residues. After removal of 0 bases from V and 3 bases from J, the junction contained 5 bases not matched to a gene. Germline CDR1 LNHDA, CDR2 SQIVND (reference sequence). This CDR3 reads CASSIERTGDDTEAFF. CDR3 DNA sequence: TGTGCCAGTAGTATAGAGAGGACAGGGGATGACACTGAAGCTTTCTTT.

This clone has a handful of counts. The genes are TRBV29-1 and TRBJ2-4; D is possibly TRBD1 (5 bases). Germline V gene data show CDR1 as SQVTM and CDR2 as ANQGSEA. Trimming took 4 bases from V and 7 from J, leaving 17 bases between them. The CDR3 runs to 14 residues. As DNA, the CDR3 is TGCAGCGTTGGAGAGAACAGGTCCCCCAACATTCAGTACTTC. It is translated as CSVGENRSPNIQYF.

V and J are TRBV6-6 and TRBJ1-1, with a possible D match to TRBD1 (5 bases). The V end was cut by 6 bases, the J end by 3 bases, with 11 bases between. Germline values: CDR1 MNHNY, CDR2 SVGAGI (reference sequence). The CDR3 is 13 amino acids. The CDR3 DNA follows: TGTGCCAGCAGCACCAAACAGGACACTGAAGCTTTCTTT. The encoded protein is CASSTKQDTEAFF.

Turning to this clone: Other DNA sequences of this sample code for an identical CDR3. This rearrangement joins TRBV5-1 to TRBJ2-1; 7 nucleotides match TRBD2. The length of the CDR3 is 15 residues. The J segment lost 6 bases and the V segment lost 1 base, leaving 7 bases of the junction unmatched. Germline V gives CDR1 SGHRS, CDR2 YFSETQ. The CDR3 nucleotides are TGCGCCAGCAGCTTGACGTCGGGGGGTGGCAATGAGCAGTTCTTC. Translating it yields CASSLTSGGGNEQFF.

The chain has TRBV6-9 and TRBJ1-5; 7 bases are a match to TRBD1. CDR1 is MNHGY and CDR2 is SVAAGI in the germline V gene. The CDR3 sequence is 15 residues long. Trimming took 6 bases from V and 6 from J; bases not matched to a gene: 11. Here the CDR3 DNA reads TGTGCCAGCAGGGGAGAACAGACAGGGCTTCAGCCCCAGCATTTT. This encodes CASRGEQTGLQPQHF.

The chain joins TRBV4-1 to TRBJ2-7; TRBD2 aligns across 10 bases. CDR1 and CDR2 from the germline V gene are MGHRA and YSYEKL. The CDR3 contains 17 residues. V gave up 1 base and J gave up 7 bases; unmatched junction bases: 13. CDR3 region: CASSQVGMASGSDEQYF. The CDR3 bases are TGCGCCAGCAGCCAAGTTGGCATGGCTAGCGGGAGTGATGAGCAGTACTTC.

The chain joins TRBV6-6 to TRBJ1-1; D not certain. Germline V lookup: CDR1 MNHNY, CDR2 SVGAGI (reference sequence). The CDR3 consists of 15 residues. Trimming took off 6 bases at V and 5 bases at J, with 19 bases between the two ends. The CDR3 coding sequence is TGTGCCAGCAGCCCCCTCCGGGAGTTGGGGACTGAAGCTTTCTTT. Translating gives CASSPLRELGTEAFF.

The chain is built from TRBV2 and TRBJ1-1, with 9 positions matching TRBD1. Trimming took 6 bases from V and 0 from J; bases not matched to a gene: 2. The CDR3 length is 14 residues. The germline V gene encodes CDR1 SNHLY and CDR2 FYNNEI. CDR3 DNA sequence: TGTGCCAGCAGGGGACAGGGAGTGAACACTGAAGCTTTCTTT. Protein: CASRGQGVNTEAFF. Variable domain in full (rest from reference TRBV2 and TRBJ1-1): EPEVTQTPSHQVTQMGQEVILRCVPISNHLYFYWYRQILGQKVEFLVSFYNNEISEKSEIFDDQFSVERPDGSNFTLKIRSTKLEDSAMYFCASRGQGVNTEAFFGQGTRLTVV.

The chain has TRBV18 and TRBJ2-7; D is possibly TRBD1 (6 bases). CDR3 size: 13 residues. Trimming took off 8 bases at V and 0 bases at J, with 11 bases between the two ends. The germline V gene encodes CDR1 KGHSH and CDR2 LQKENI. CDR3 bases: TGTGCCAGCCAAAGACAGGACTCCTACGAGCAGTACTTC. This sequence encodes CASQRQDSYEQYF.

This rearrangement joins TRBV2 to TRBJ1-2, with TRBD1 as a possible D gene (5 bases). The CDR3 runs 13 residues. Germline CDR1 and CDR2: SNHLY and FYNNEI. Trimming left V 0 bases short and J 7 bases short, with 9 bases between. DNA of the CDR3: TGTGCCAGCAGTGAAGCGCACGGGGGTGGCTACACCTTC. Translated: CASSEAHGGGYTF.